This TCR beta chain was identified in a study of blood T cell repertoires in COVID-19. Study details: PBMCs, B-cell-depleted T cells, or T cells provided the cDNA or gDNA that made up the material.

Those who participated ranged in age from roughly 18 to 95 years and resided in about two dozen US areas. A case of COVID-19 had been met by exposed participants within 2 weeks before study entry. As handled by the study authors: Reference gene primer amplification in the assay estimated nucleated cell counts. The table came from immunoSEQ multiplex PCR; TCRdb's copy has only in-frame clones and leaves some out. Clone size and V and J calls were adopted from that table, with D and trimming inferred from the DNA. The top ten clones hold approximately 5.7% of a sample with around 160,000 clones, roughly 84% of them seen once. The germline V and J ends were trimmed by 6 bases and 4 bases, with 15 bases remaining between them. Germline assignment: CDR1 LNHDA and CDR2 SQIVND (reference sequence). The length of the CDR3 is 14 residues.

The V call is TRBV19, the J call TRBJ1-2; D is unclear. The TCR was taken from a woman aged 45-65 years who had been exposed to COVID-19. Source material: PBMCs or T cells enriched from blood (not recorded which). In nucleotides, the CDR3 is TGTGCCAGTAGCCCCGGGCCCCGGGGCTATGGCTACACCTTC. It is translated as CASSPGPRGYGYTF.